This T cell receptor beta chain is drawn from a study of blood T cell repertoires in COVID-19. The V gene's germline CDR1 is SGHRS and CDR2 YFSETQ. CDR3 length equals 15 residues. The V and J ends lost 2 bases and 0 bases respectively, with 8 bases between them. Clones were read by immunoSEQ multiplex PCR, and TCRdb kept only the in-frame ones, dropping some. The data contain 130,000 to 150,000 clones, about 79% of them singletons. The material sequenced was PBMCs or T cells enriched from blood (not recorded which). The source is a man aged 50 to 59 who had recovered from COVID-19. This sequence joins TRBV5-1 and TRBJ1-4; TRBD1 is a possible D gene (5 bases). CDR3: CASSLSGATNEKLFF. The DNA of the CDR3 is TGCGCCAGCAGCTTATCGGGGGCAACTAATGAAAAACTGTTTTTT.